These 21 T cell receptor beta chains originate from one sample sequenced in a study of cytomegalovirus exposure and HLA in healthy donors. The PCR employed 60 Vbeta primers together with 13 Jbeta primers. Measured with immunoSEQ multiplex PCR; TCRdb has only the in-frame clones, and not every one. Among fewer than 250,000 clones listed, over 75% were seen once. Sequenced material: PBMCs. The receptors were gathered from a human donor in good health.

This chain joins TRBV7-9 and TRBJ1-1; D perhaps matches TRBD1 (6 bases). Germline V gives CDR1 SEHNR, CDR2 FQNEAQ (reference sequence). This CDR3 comprises 16 residues. With 6 bases removed from V and 2 bases from J, the gap between germline ends came to 19 bases. For the CDR3, the DNA is TGTGCCAGCAGGATACATACCGGGACACCTAACACTGAAGCTTTCTTT. It translates to CASRIHTGTPNTEAFF.

The chain joins TRBV7-9 to TRBJ2-5; TRBD1 aligns across 10 bases. The CDR3 covers 16 residues. CDR1 is SEHNR, CDR2 FQNEAQ, per germline (reference sequence). V lost 4 bases to trimming and J lost 3 bases; unmatched junction nucleotides: 8. CDR3 DNA: TGTGCCAGCAGCTCCACAGGACAGGGGGGAAAAGAGACCCAGTACTTC. This codes for CASSSTGQGGKETQYF.

This chain links TRBV19 with TRBJ2-1, with D possibly being TRBD2 (6 bases). Germline V gives CDR1 LNHDA, CDR2 SQIVND (reference sequence). V was shortened by 6 bases and J by 6 bases, with 12 bases between the two germline ends. The CDR3 sequence is 13 residues long. CDR3 nucleotide sequence: TGTGCCAGTAGGGGAATGGGGGGCAATGAGCAGTTCTTC. Protein: CASRGMGGNEQFF. Full variable domain (rest looked up from reference TRBV19 and TRBJ2-1): DGGITQSPKYLFRKEGQNVTLSCEQNLNHDAMYWYRQDPGQGLRLIYYSQIVNDFQKGDIAEGYSVSREKKESFPLTVTSAQKNPTAFYLCASRGMGGNEQFFGPGTRLTVL.

In DNA form, the CDR3 reads TGTGCCAGCAGCCAAGGATCTGCGCCTTCTAGCGGGGGAGAGACCCAGTACTTC. Its protein is CASSQGSAPSSGGETQYF. This chain connects TRBV4-2 to TRBJ2-5, with TRBD2 identical over 10 bases. This CDR3 is 18 amino acids long. CDR1 and CDR2 from the germline V gene are LGHNA and YNFKEQ. V lost 1 base to trimming and J lost 4 bases; unmatched junction nucleotides: 12.

The rearrangement links TRBV30 to TRBJ2-1, with 9 positions matching TRBD2. From germline, CDR1 is GTSNPN and CDR2 SVGIG (reference sequence). The CDR3 contains 14 residues. The ends lost 6 bases at V and 7 bases at J; junction bases unmatched: 10. CDR3 loop: CACPRAGGTNEQFF. The CDR3 bases are TGTGCCTGCCCTCGTGCGGGAGGGACAAATGAGCAGTTCTTC.

The V and J genes are TRBV5-4 and TRBJ1-4, with TRBD1 identical over 10 bases. The V and J ends lost 0 bases and 7 bases, in that order; junction bases with no gene match: 6. Germline V gene sequence: CDR1 SGHNT, CDR2 YYREEE (reference sequence). This CDR3 spans 16 amino acids. CDR3 coding DNA: TGTGCCAGCAGCTTGGGGGGACAGGGGCAGGGTGAAAAACTGTTTTTT. Its translation: CASSLGGQGQGEKLFF.

The rearrangement links TRBV12-5 to TRBJ2-7, with D tentatively TRBD1 (5 bases). Germline CDR1 LGHNT, CDR2 FRNRAP. CDR3 length: 12 residues. Trimming removed 6 bases at V and 3 bases at J, with 9 bases between. The DNA of the CDR3 is TGTGCTAGTGGGACAGACAGCTACGAGCAGTACTTC. Residues: CASGTDSYEQYF. The whole variable domain, remainder taken from reference TRBV12-5 and TRBJ2-7, is DARVTQTPRHKVTEMGQEVTMRCQPILGHNTVFWYRQTMMQGLELLAYFRNRAPLDDSGMPKDRFSAEMPDATLATLKIQPSEPRDSAVYFCASGTDSYEQYFGPGTRLTVT.

This clone came up once. The J gene is TRBJ2-4, the V gene TRBV6-5; D gene ambiguous. CDR1 and CDR2 from the germline V gene are MNHEY and SVGAGI. Trimming shortened V by 0 bases and J by 5 bases, and 8 bases separated the two germline ends. The CDR3 spans 14 residues. The CDR3 region is CASSYSYRENIQYF. The CDR3 bases are TGTGCCAGCAGTTACTCGTACAGAGAAAACATTCAGTACTTC.

The rearrangement joins TRBV5-1 to TRBJ2-2, with 7 bases fitting TRBD2. The CDR3 spans 16 residues. The V gene end was trimmed by 4 bases and the J gene end by 4 bases; junction bases not matched to a gene: 10. Germline V CDR1 and CDR2: SGHRS, YFSETQ. The CDR3 DNA reads as TGCGCCAGCAGCGCCCGAACTAGCGTTCCCACCGGGGAGCTGTTTTTT. Translation: CASSARTSVPTGELFF.

The chain recombines TRBV15 with TRBJ2-2, with 10 bases fitting TRBD2. Per the germline V gene, CDR1 is LNHNV and CDR2 is YYDKDF (reference sequence). V trimming: 4 bases; J trimming: 7 bases; junction bases outside the gene matches: 12. The CDR3 contains 17 residues. CDR3 sequence reads: CATSIRSLAGNGGELFF. CDR3 coding DNA: TGTGCCACCAGCATCAGGTCACTAGCGGGGAACGGCGGGGAGCTGTTTTTT.

This clone is a singleton in its sample. J is TRBJ2-5 and V is TRBV19; 9 bases match TRBD2. CDR3 length equals 16 residues. Per germline, CDR1 LNHDA and CDR2 SQIVND (reference sequence). Losses at the gene ends were 4 bases for V and 5 bases for J; bases not matched to a gene: 11. CDR3 sequence (DNA): TGTGCCAGTAGTACAGGACTAGCGCCTGGGGGGGAGACCCAGTACTTC. It is translated as CASSTGLAPGGETQYF.

CDR3 DNA: TGTGCCAGTAGTATTCCAAGGGCGGGGGCTGAAGCTTTCTTT. Its protein is CASSIPRAGAEAFF. The chain links TRBV19 to TRBJ1-1; TRBD1 might be the D (5 bases). The CDR3 is 14 amino acids. Germline values: CDR1 LNHDA, CDR2 SQIVND (reference sequence). V was shortened by 3 bases and J by 6 bases, with 14 bases between the two germline ends.

The CDR3: CASSSYGENYGYTF. In DNA form, the CDR3 reads TGCGCCAGCAGCTCCTACGGAGAAAACTATGGCTACACCTTC. J is TRBJ1-2 and V is TRBV5-1; no definite D call. There are 14 residues in the CDR3. From germline, CDR1 is SGHRS and CDR2 YFSETQ. V lost 3 bases, J lost 2 bases, and 11 bases lay in between.

The V call is TRBV7-6, the J call TRBJ2-1; 11 positions match TRBD2. The CDR3 extends over 16 amino acids. After removal of 11 bases from V and 1 base from J, the junction contained 10 bases not matched to a gene. The germline CDR1 and CDR2 sequences are SGHVS and FNYEAQ. CDR3 sequence reads: CASSRRTSGSYNEQFF. The CDR3 bases are TGTGCCTCATCCCGCCGGACTAGCGGGTCCTACAATGAGCAGTTCTTC. Drawing the rest from reference TRBV7-6 and TRBJ2-1, the complete variable domain is GAGVSQSPRYKVTKRGQDVALRCDPISGHVSLYWYRQALGQGPEFLTYFNYEAQQDKSGLPNDRFSAERPEGSISTLTIQRTEQRDSAMYRCASSRRTSGSYNEQFFGPGTRLTVL.

V gene TRBV5-6 combines with J gene TRBJ1-1; TRBD1 agrees at 8 bases. Trimming took 0 bases from V and 4 from J; bases not matched to a gene: 2. The CDR3 is made up of 14 amino acids. Germline V gene lookup returns CDR1 SGHDT and CDR2 YYEEEE. The CDR3 is CASSLVQGGTEAFF. CDR3 DNA sequence: TGTGCCAGCAGCTTGGTACAGGGGGGCACTGAAGCTTTCTTT.

The rearrangement uses TRBV11-3 and TRBJ2-1; maybe TRBD1 (5 bases). Trimming shortened V by 1 base and J by 6 bases, and 13 bases separated the two germline ends. Germline CDR1 and CDR2: SGHNT and YENEEA. The CDR3 sequence is 15 residues long. The CDR3 DNA reads TGTGCCAGCAGCTTAGGACAGCAGTTAAGCAATGAGCAGTTCTTC. It translates to CASSLGQQLSNEQFF.

This chain uses TRBV10-3 with TRBJ2-3; 8 bases align to TRBD2. Losses at the gene ends were 4 bases for V and 6 bases for J; bases not matched to a gene: 9. CDR1 and CDR2 from the germline V gene are ENHRY and SYGVKD. The CDR3 has 15 amino acids. CDR3 amino acids: CAISGSGLASDTQYF. The CDR3 region has the DNA TGTGCCATCAGTGGTAGCGGACTAGCATCGGATACGCAGTATTTT.

This sequence joins TRBV15 and TRBJ2-3; a weak D match, TRBD2 (6 bases). CDR1 and CDR2 from the germline V gene are LNHNV and YYDKDF (reference sequence). The CDR3 totals 13 residues. V gave up 5 bases and J gave up 5 bases, with 11 bases separating them. For the CDR3, the DNA is TGTGCCACCAGCGGGAGGACGAAAGATACGCAGTATTTT. This translates into CATSGRTKDTQYF.

This sequence joins TRBV6-1 and TRBJ1-5; possibly TRBD1 for D (5 bases). The CDR3 totals 13 residues. Germline V gives CDR1 MNHNS, CDR2 SASEGT. V lost 2 bases to trimming and J lost 7 bases, with 9 bases between them. The CDR3 reads CASSELDTQPQHF. The CDR3 coding sequence is TGTGCCAGCAGTGAACTGGACACGCAGCCCCAGCATTTT.

This chain connects TRBV2 to TRBJ2-7; maybe TRBD1 (5 bases). From germline, CDR1 is SNHLY and CDR2 FYNNEI. The CDR3 loop spans 12 amino acids. Trimming took 3 bases from V and 2 from J, leaving 5 bases between them. CDR3 loop: CASSDRAYEQYF. Here the CDR3 DNA reads TGTGCCAGCAGTGACAGGGCCTACGAGCAGTACTTC.

V usage is TRBV4-1 and J usage is TRBJ2-2; D unresolved. The ends were cut back, 4 bases at V and 6 bases at J, with 15 bases in the middle. Looked up from germline, CDR1 is MGHRA and CDR2 is YSYEKL. The CDR3 loop spans 15 amino acids. The CDR3 protein is CASSLPGSRSGELFF. In DNA form, the CDR3 reads TGCGCCAGCAGCCTCCCCGGGTCTCGATCCGGGGAGCTGTTTTTT.